This passage covers 25 T cell receptor beta chains from one sample sequenced in a study of CXCR3-negative and CXCR3-positive naive CD8 T cells. Antigens for these TCRs are unknown. The TRB cDNA libraries were prepared by 5' RACE with UMI labels. TCRdb reprocessed the 5' RACE reads, keeping one entry per CDR3 protein, no DNA. With around 130,000 distinct CDR3 sequences in the sample, the ten largest clones hold about 0.62%. Findings and caveats of the study: Greater hydrophobicity was found in TRB CDR3s of CXCR3-positive naive cells than of CXCR3-negative naive cells.

The sequencing sample was made of naive CXCR3+ CD8+ T cells from blood. Noted subset: CD45RO-CCR7+CD27+CD95- naive CD8+ T cells expressing CXCR3 (TNR3+). The source of these receptors is a human donor in good health. Some clones in this sample may be carry-over from other donors' samples.

The chain is built from TRBV29-1 and TRBJ2-7; the D call of TRBD2 rests on TCRdb alone, since no DNA is present to check it. In germline, CDR1 is SQVTM, CDR2 ANQGSEA. CDR3 length: 14 amino acids. This CDR3 is CSVEGTASSYEQYF.

The rearrangement uses TRBV5-6 and TRBJ2-7; TCRdb's D call, TRBD1, is unchecked because there is no DNA. Looked up from germline, CDR1 is SGHDT and CDR2 is YYEEEE. The CDR3 length is 13 residues. CDR3 in amino acids: CASSQVGGYEQYF.

The V gene is TRBV21-1, the J gene TRBJ2-1; TCRdb's D call of TRBD1 is untestable without DNA. TRBV21-1 is a pseudogene segment. This CDR3 has 15 amino acids. CDR3 region: CASSKVYRGRNEQFF.

V is TRBV7-6 and J is TRBJ2-7; TCRdb returns TRBD2, unconfirmable since there is no DNA. The CDR3 runs 18 residues. In germline, CDR1 is SGHVS, CDR2 FNYEAQ. CDR3 residues: CASSPIPGLAESSYEQYF.

This chain connects TRBV12-5 to TRBJ2-5; the TCRdb D gene call, TRBD2, has no DNA to confirm it. The CDR3 is 14 residues long. Germline V gene data show CDR1 as LGHNT and CDR2 as FRNRAP. CDR3 region: CASAPSVSQETQYF.

The chain is built from TRBV6-2 or TRBV6-3 and TRBJ2-7. The germline V gene encodes CDR1 MNHEY and CDR2 SVGEGT. The CDR3 sequence is 12 residues long. The CDR3 here is CASSVPSDEQYF.

The J gene is TRBJ2-7, the V gene TRBV29-1; TCRdb's assignment of TRBD1 cannot be checked, as there is no DNA. The length of the CDR3 is 14 residues. The germline gives CDR1 SQVTM, CDR2 ANQGSEA. This chain's CDR3 is CSVLGGQGNYEQYF.

V and J are TRBV19 and TRBJ2-2; lacking DNA, the TRBD2 call made by TCRdb goes unchecked. The germline V gene encodes CDR1 LNHDA and CDR2 SQIVND (reference sequence). The CDR3 contains 17 residues. The CDR3 is CASSTPRLAGGVGELFF.

This chain uses TRBV7-9 with TRBJ2-1. Germline V gene lookup returns CDR1 SEHNR and CDR2 FQNEAQ (reference sequence). The CDR3 is 14 residues long. The CDR3 sequence: CASSLVLVNNEQFF. The full variable domain, in which reference TRBV7-9 and TRBJ2-1 provide the parts outside the CDR3, is DTGVSQNPRHKITKRGQNVTFRCDPISEHNRLYWYRQTLGQGPEFLTYFQNEAQLEKSRLLSDRFSAERPKGSFSTLEIQRTEQGDSAMYLCASSLVLVNNEQFFGPGTRLTVL.

The V call is TRBV5-6, the J call TRBJ2-7. The length of the CDR3 is 15 residues. Germline V gene sequence: CDR1 SGHDT, CDR2 YYEEEE. CDR3 amino acids: CASSYQTLELYEQYF.

CDR3 residues: CASSWGSGQRIEQYF. This chain connects TRBV5-4 to TRBJ2-7; TCRdb's D gene call, TRBD1, goes unchecked for lack of DNA. The CDR3 has 15 amino acids. The germline gives CDR1 SGHNT, CDR2 YYREEE (reference sequence).

The V and J genes are TRBV15 and TRBJ1-3. This CDR3 region has 15 residues. Germline values: CDR1 LNHNV, CDR2 YYDKDF (reference sequence). The CDR3: CATSRDRGLGNTIYF.

The rearrangement links TRBV7-3 to TRBJ1-1; the D gene TCRdb calls, TRBD1, cannot be checked with no DNA. In germline, CDR1 is SGHTA, CDR2 FQGTGA. The CDR3 sequence is 15 residues long. The chain's CDR3 is CASSLAPSGATEAFF.

The rearrangement joins TRBV6-5 to TRBJ2-2; TCRdb lists TRBD1, though no DNA is available to test this call. The germline CDR1 and CDR2 sequences are MNHEY and SVGAGI. The CDR3 loop spans 13 amino acids. Here the CDR3 reads CASSPGGYGELFF.

V and J are TRBV6-2 or TRBV6-3 and TRBJ2-7. The CDR3 is made up of 15 amino acids. Germline loops: CDR1 MNHEY, CDR2 SVGEGT. This CDR3 reads CASSYPGRGSYEQYF.

The J gene is TRBJ2-1, the V gene TRBV5-1; TCRdb picks TRBD2, but there is no DNA to check that call. From germline, CDR1 is SGHRS and CDR2 YFSETQ. The CDR3 is made up of 16 amino acids. CDR3 loop: CASSLGLAGGLNEQFF.

This chain connects TRBV5-1 to TRBJ2-7; with no DNA, the TCRdb D assignment of TRBD1 cannot be verified. The CDR3 contains 14 residues. Germline CDR1 and CDR2: SGHRS and YFSETQ. CDR3 region: CASSDRQAKTEQYF.

The V call is TRBV20-1, the J call TRBJ2-7; there is no DNA to check the TCRdb D call of TRBD2. Germline values: CDR1 DFQATT, CDR2 SNEGSKA (reference sequence). CDR3 length: 14 amino acids. The CDR3 protein is CSAIGAGATYEQYF.

This chain joins TRBV12-3 or TRBV12-4 and TRBJ2-2; the TRBD2 assignment by TCRdb is unverifiable without DNA. The CDR3 contains 19 residues. The CDR3 spells CASSFPTISGSPNTGELFF.

The rearrangement links TRBV7-9 to TRBJ1-2; TCRdb picks TRBD1, but there is no DNA to check that call. The CDR3 is 13 residues long. Germline loops: CDR1 SEHNR, CDR2 FQNEAQ (reference sequence). The CDR3 is CASSPPWDYGYTF.

The chain joins TRBV14 to TRBJ2-7. Germline V gene lookup returns CDR1 SGHDN and CDR2 FVKESK. The CDR3 consists of 14 residues. This chain's CDR3 is CASSQAWQVYEQYF.

The CDR3 protein is CASSWDRGFEEQYF. The chain uses TRBV9 and TRBJ2-7; TCRdb lists TRBD1, though no DNA is available to test this call. The CDR3 sequence is 14 residues long. The germline gives CDR1 SGDLS, CDR2 YYNGEE.

V usage is TRBV15 and J usage is TRBJ1-5; TCRdb outputs TRBD1, but without DNA this stays unchecked. The CDR3 totals 14 residues. In germline, CDR1 is LNHNV, CDR2 YYDKDF (reference sequence). CDR3 in amino acids: CATSGWTGDQPQHF.

The chain couples TRBV7-6 to TRBJ2-7; without DNA, the TCRdb call of TRBD1 cannot be checked. The germline V gene has CDR1 SGHVS and CDR2 FNYEAQ. This CDR3 has 14 amino acids. This CDR3 is CASSTGTGGLEQYF.

This chain joins TRBV11-3 and TRBJ1-1. Per germline, CDR1 SGHNT and CDR2 YENEEA. CDR3 length: 13 amino acids. CDR3 sequence: CASSLIRESEAFF.